The rows below give T cell receptor beta chains drawn from one sample of a study of early T cells in non-severe SARS-CoV-2 infection. One entry per CDR3 protein results from TCRdb running MiXCR on the 5' RACE reads. The data hold approximately 73,000 distinct CDR3 sequences, with around 13% observed a single time. Material: whole blood. All receptors derive from an adult who was a healthcare worker with PCR-confirmed SARS-CoV-2 infection or an uninfected control (not recorded which). Each CDR3 is given with its conserved first and last residue. A D gene is named only where the DNA matches it firmly. A row's size may be missing; if present it is once, few, many or a size class.

J gene | clone size | D gene | V gene | CDR3 DNA | CDR3 protein
TRBJ1-2 | few | . | TRBV5-5 | TGTGCCAGCAGCTTGGGGAAGGCGTCTTCTAACTATGGCTACACCTTC | CASSLGKASSNYGYTF
TRBJ2-2 | . | . | TRBV11-2 | TGTGCCAGCAGCAACGGACGCACGAACACCGGGGAGCTGTTTTTT | CASSNGRTNTGELFF
TRBJ2-3 | many | . | TRBV24-1 | TGTGCCACCACCGAACCCACAGATACGCAGTATTTT | CATTEPTDTQYF
TRBJ2-1 | many | . | TRBV24-1 | TGTGCCACCAGTGATTTTTCCCAGGGAGGACTCAGTGAGCAGTTCTTC | CATSDFSQGGLSEQFF
TRBJ2-7 | many | . | TRBV11-3 | TGTGCCAGCAGCCAAGCCGGTTGGGCAATGTGGCAGTACTTC | CASSQAGWAMWQYF
TRBJ2-7 | . | TRBD2 | TRBV18 | TGTGCCAGCACTGGACTAGCGGGCGATTCCTACGAGCAGTACTTC | CASTGLAGDSYEQYF
TRBJ2-3 | few | . | TRBV6-2/TRBV6-3 | TGTGCCAGCGTCAGGAGCTTCACAGATACGCAGTATTTT | CASVRSFTDTQYF
TRBJ1-2 | many | TRBD1 | TRBV7-9 | TGTGCCAGCAGCCATACAGGGGAGAAGGGCTATGGCTACACCTTC | CASSHTGEKGYGYTF
TRBJ2-7 | many | . | TRBV2 | TGTGCCAGCAGTGCGGGAGAAAACGAGCAGTACTTC | CASSAGENEQYF
TRBJ1-2 | many | . | TRBV10-3 | TGTGCCATCAGTGAAGGCACAGGGAACTATGGCTACACCTTC | CAISEGTGNYGYTF
TRBJ1-5 | . | . | TRBV7-8 | TGTGCCAGCAGCTTAGAAGGCGGTGGGTATCCCCAGCATTTT | CASSLEGGGYPQHF
TRBJ2-3 | . | TRBD1 | TRBV29-1 | TGCAGCGTGGATAGGGGGCTGCCAGATACGCAGTATTTT | CSVDRGLPDTQYF
TRBJ2-6 | . | . | TRBV14 | TGTGCCAGCAGCCAATTCCAGGGGCTTGGGGCCAACGTCCTGACTTTC | CASSQFQGLGANVLTF
TRBJ2-3 | many | TRBD2 | TRBV2 | TGTGCCAGCAAGCTGGCACTAGCGGGGGCAGATACGCAGTATTTT | CASKLALAGADTQYF
TRBJ2-5 | few | . | TRBV6-1 | TGTGCCAGCAGTGAGGCAGAACAAGAGACCCAGTACTTC | CASSEAEQETQYF
TRBJ1-3 | few | . | TRBV28 | TGTGCCAGCAGTTTTTCAGCCAGGGTACGTGTTTGGAGGAACACCATATATTTT | CASSFSARVRVWRNTIYF
TRBJ1-1 | many | . | TRBV20-1 | TGCAGTGCCCTGGCCGGGACCGGGACTGAAGCTTTCTTT | CSALAGTGTEAFF
TRBJ2-3 | . | TRBD1 | TRBV5-1 | TGCGCCAGCAGACAGGGGGCAGATACGCAGTATTTT | CASRQGADTQYF
TRBJ2-2 | many | . | TRBV24-1 | TGTGCCACCAGTGACCCGGGACAGAACACCGGGGAGCTGTTTTTT | CATSDPGQNTGELFF
TRBJ2-2 | many | . | TRBV10-3 | TGTGCCAGTGCCGGGACGGAGACGAACACCGGGGAGCTGTTTTTT | CASAGTETNTGELFF
TRBJ2-7 | . | . | TRBV2 | TGTGCCAGCAGTGACCTGGGGGACGAGCAGTACTTC | CASSDLGDEQYF
TRBJ2-1 | few | . | TRBV29-1 | TGCAGCGTTGTCGGCCTCATCTACAATGAGCAGTTCTTC | CSVVGLIYNEQFF
TRBJ2-2 | . | TRBD1 | TRBV7-6 | TGTGCCAGCAGCTCAGGACAGGGGGTTGACACCGGGGAGCTGTTTTTT | CASSSGQGVDTGELFF
TRBJ2-5 | few | . | TRBV20-1 | TGCAGTGGCACCACCCCGGGGGAGACCCAGTACTTC | CSGTTPGETQYF
TRBJ1-1 | . | . | TRBV20-1 | TGCAGTGCTAGAGCAGTGAACACTGAAGCTTTCTTT | CSARAVNTEAFF